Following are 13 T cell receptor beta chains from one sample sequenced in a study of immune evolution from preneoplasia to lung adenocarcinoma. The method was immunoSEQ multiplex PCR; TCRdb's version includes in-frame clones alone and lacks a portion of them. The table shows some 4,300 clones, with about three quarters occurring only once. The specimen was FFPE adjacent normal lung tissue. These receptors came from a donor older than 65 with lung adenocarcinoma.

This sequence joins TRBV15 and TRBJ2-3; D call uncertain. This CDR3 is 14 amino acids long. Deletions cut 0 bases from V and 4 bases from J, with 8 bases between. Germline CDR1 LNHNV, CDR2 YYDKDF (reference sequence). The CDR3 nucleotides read TGTGCCACCAGCAGAGATAGACCCCCAGATACGCAGTATTTT. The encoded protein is CATSRDRPPDTQYF.

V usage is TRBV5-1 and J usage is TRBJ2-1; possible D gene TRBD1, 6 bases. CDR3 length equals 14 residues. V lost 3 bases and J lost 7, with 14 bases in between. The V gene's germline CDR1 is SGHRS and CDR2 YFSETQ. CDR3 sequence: CASSSQGIKNEQFF. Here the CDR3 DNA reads TGCGCCAGCAGCTCGCAGGGGATTAAGAATGAGCAGTTCTTC.

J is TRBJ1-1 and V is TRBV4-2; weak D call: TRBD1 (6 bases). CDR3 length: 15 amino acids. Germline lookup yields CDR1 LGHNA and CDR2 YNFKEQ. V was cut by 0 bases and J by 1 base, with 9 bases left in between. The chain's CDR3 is CASSQDRGPNTEAFF. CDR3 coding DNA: TGTGCCAGCAGCCAAGACCGGGGGCCGAACACTGAAGCTTTCTTT.

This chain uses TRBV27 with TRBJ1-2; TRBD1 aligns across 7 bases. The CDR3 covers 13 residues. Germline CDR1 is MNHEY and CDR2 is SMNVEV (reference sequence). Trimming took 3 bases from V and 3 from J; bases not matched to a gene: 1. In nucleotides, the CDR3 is TGTGCCAGCAGTTTGGGACAGTACTATGGCTACACCTTC. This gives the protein CASSLGQYYGYTF.

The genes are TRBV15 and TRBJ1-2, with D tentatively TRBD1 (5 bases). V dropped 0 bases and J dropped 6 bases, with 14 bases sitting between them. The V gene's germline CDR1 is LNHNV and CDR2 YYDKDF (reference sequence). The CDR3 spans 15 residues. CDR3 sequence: CATSRDQGVADGYTF. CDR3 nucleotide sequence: TGTGCCACCAGCAGAGATCAGGGCGTGGCGGATGGCTACACCTTC.

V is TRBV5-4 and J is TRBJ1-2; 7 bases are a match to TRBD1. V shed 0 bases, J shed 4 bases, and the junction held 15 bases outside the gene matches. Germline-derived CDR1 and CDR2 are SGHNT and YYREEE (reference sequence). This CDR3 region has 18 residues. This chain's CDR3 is CASSLAGMLGGASYGYTF. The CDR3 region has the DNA TGTGCCAGCAGCTTGGCCGGGATGCTAGGGGGCGCGAGCTATGGCTACACCTTC.

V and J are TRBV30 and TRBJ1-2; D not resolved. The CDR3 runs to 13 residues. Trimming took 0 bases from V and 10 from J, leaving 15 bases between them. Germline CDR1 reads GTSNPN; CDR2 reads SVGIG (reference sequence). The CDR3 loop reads CAWSVRLEGNYTF. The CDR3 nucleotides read TGTGCCTGGAGTGTACGACTGGAAGGTAACTACACCTTC.

CDR3 sequence (DNA): TGTGCCAGCACTCGCGGGAACACCGGGGAGCTGTTTTTT. Protein: CASTRGNTGELFF. The chain employs TRBV27 and TRBJ2-2; D not certain. The CDR3 extends over 13 amino acids. Between the trimmed V and J ends, which lost 7 bases and 1 base, there was a span of 7 bases. Germline CDR1 MNHEY, CDR2 SMNVEV (reference sequence).

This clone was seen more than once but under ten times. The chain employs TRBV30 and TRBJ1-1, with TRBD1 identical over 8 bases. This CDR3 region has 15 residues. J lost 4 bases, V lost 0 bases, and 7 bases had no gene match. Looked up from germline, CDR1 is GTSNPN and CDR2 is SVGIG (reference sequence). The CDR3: CAWSVPDRVSTEAFF. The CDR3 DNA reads TGTGCCTGGAGTGTGCCGGACAGGGTGTCCACTGAAGCTTTCTTT.

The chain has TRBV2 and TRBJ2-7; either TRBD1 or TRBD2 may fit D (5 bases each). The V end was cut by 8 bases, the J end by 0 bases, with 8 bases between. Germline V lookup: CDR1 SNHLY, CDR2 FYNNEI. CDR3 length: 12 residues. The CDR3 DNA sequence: TGTGCCAGCGGGGGATACTCCTACGAGCAGTACTTC. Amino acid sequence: CASGGYSYEQYF.

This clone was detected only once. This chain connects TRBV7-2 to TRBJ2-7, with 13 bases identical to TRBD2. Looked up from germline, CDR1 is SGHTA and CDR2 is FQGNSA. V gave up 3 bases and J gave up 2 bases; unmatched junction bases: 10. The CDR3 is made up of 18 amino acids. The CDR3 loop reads CASSFGLAGVVNPYEQYF. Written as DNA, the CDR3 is TGTGCCAGCAGCTTTGGACTAGCGGGAGTGGTCAATCCCTACGAGCAGTACTTC.

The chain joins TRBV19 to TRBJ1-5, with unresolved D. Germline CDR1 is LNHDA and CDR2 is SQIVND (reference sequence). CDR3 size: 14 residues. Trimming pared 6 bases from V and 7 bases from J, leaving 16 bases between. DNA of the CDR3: TGTGCCAGTAGCAACAGAAGCAAGAAACAGCCCCAGCATTTT. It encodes CASSNRSKKQPQHF.

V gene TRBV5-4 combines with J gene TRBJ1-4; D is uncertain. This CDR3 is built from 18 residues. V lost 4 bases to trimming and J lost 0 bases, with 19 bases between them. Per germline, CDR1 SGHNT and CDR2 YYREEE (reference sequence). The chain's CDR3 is CASSRLTMTFATNEKLFF. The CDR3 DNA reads TGTGCCAGCAGCCGCCTAACAATGACATTTGCAACTAATGAAAAACTGTTTTTT.